This T cell receptor beta chain was sequenced for a study of cytomegalovirus exposure and HLA in healthy donors. Study results and caveats: As confirmed in vitro, three CMV-associated chains were specific for CMV antigens. Some TCR beta chains (around 180 of them) were listed as cytomegalovirus-associated.

In regard to this clone: Its antigen is not identified.

V dropped 5 bases and J dropped 2 bases, with 15 bases sitting between them. Germline assignment: CDR1 SGHTA and CDR2 FQGNSA. This CDR3 has 15 residues. Measured with immunoSEQ multiplex PCR; TCRdb has only the in-frame clones, and not every one. The sample has tens of thousands of clones, 90% to 95% seen once. Specimen: PBMCs. V and J are TRBV7-2 and TRBJ1-2, with a weak D call TRBD1 (6 bases). The origin of this receptor is a man between 18 and 35 years old in good health and CMV-seronegative. The CDR3 reads CASSPRQASNYGYTF. CDR3 in DNA: TGTGCCAGCAGCCCCCGACAGGCGTCGAACTATGGCTACACCTTC.